Described below is a single T cell receptor beta chain sequence and its context. Method: immunoSEQ multiplex PCR; TCRdb's copy keeps in-frame clones and lacks some. There are about 70,000 clones in the sample; 75% to 90% occur only once, and under 30% lies in the top ten. This CDR3 is 12 amino acids long. CDR1 and CDR2 from the germline V gene are SGDLS and YYNGEE. V lost 8 bases, J lost 2 bases, and 9 bases lay in between. The sample is drawn from a study of control samples from healthy donors and cancer patients. The receptor's source is a man aged 50-59 years in good health. This chain connects TRBV9 to TRBJ2-3; the D is unclear. The material sequenced was blood. CDR3 bases: TGTGCCAGTAGCTGGTACACAGATACGCAGTATTTT. It yields the protein CASSWYTDTQYF.